The next 20 T cell receptor beta chains were all read from a single sample in a study of beta chain features in type 1 diabetes. Study outcomes and limitations: Significant though moderate, a shortening of TCRB CDR3s appeared in all four CD4+ subsets of Type 1 diabetes patients.

Their specific antigens are unknown. The study reverse transcribed the entire isolated RNA, so it sequenced expressed TCRB transcripts. TCRdb's copy holds only in-frame clones and misses some; the assay was immunoSEQ multiplex PCR. The data show 250,000 to 350,000 clones, roughly an eighth seen once. Input material: naive CD4+ T cells from blood. The source of these receptors is a man aged 25-40 years with type 1 diabetes.

The V and J genes are TRBV18 and TRBJ1-5; D perhaps matches TRBD1 (5 bases). The ends were cut back, 8 bases at V and 0 bases at J, with 11 bases in the middle. In germline, CDR1 is KGHSH, CDR2 LQKENI. The CDR3 is 14 residues long. The CDR3 spells CASGAVDSNQPQHF. CDR3 bases: TGTGCCAGCGGGGCGGTTGATAGCAATCAGCCCCAGCATTTT.

This clone was counted only a few times. At one end, the junction sequence differs from germline, possibly due to a read error. This sequence joins TRBV6-6 and TRBJ2-7; 12 positions agree with TRBD2. The germline gives CDR1 MNHNY, CDR2 SVGAGI (reference sequence). The CDR3 contains 14 residues. CDR3 sequence reads: CASSGGLAGFGANF. The CDR3 region has the DNA TGTGCCAGCAGTGGGGGACTAGCGGGTTTCGGGGCGAACTTC.

In its sample, this clone was seen a few times. The chain couples TRBV19 to TRBJ1-5, with 7 bases lining up with TRBD1. Losses at the gene ends were 9 bases for V and 2 bases for J; bases not matched to a gene: 7. The CDR3 has 14 residues. CDR1 and CDR2 from the germline V gene are LNHDA and SQIVND (reference sequence). CDR3 loop: CASNSQGGNQPQHF. For the CDR3, the DNA is TGTGCCAGCAACTCCCAGGGGGGCAATCAGCCCCAGCATTTT.

This clone was picked up a small number of times. The V and J genes are TRBV6-5 and TRBJ2-5; D possibly corresponds to TRBD1 (5 bases). Germline V gene data show CDR1 as MNHEY and CDR2 as SVGAGI. This CDR3 spans 13 amino acids. V lost 6 bases, J lost 3 bases, and 11 bases lay in between. CDR3 DNA: TGTGCCAGCAGCAGGGTTCGCAAAGAGACCCAGTACTTC. Translated: CASSRVRKETQYF.

The rearrangement links TRBV9 to TRBJ2-2; 9 nucleotides match TRBD2. The CDR3 spans 16 residues. V lost 0 bases and J lost 0; bases outside the gene matches: 0. CDR1 and CDR2 (germline): SGDLS, YYNGEE. CDR3 region: CASSVASGTNTGELFF. The DNA for the CDR3 is TGTGCCAGCAGCGTAGCTAGCGGGACGAACACCGGGGAGCTGTTTTTT.

This CDR3 reads CAWSVPRQWQPQHF. As DNA, the CDR3 is TGTGCCTGGAGTGTACCCCGACAGTGGCAGCCCCAGCATTTT. V and J are TRBV30 and TRBJ1-5, with D possibly being TRBD1 (5 bases). The V gene lost 0 bases and the J gene lost 7 bases, with 13 bases spanning the gap. Germline CDR1 GTSNPN, CDR2 SVGIG (reference sequence). The CDR3 sequence is 14 residues long.

As to this clone: The junction and the germline gene differ at one end; a read error may be behind it. The V and J genes are TRBV7-7 and TRBJ2-1; 8 bases are a match to TRBD2. Germline CDR1 is SSHAT and CDR2 is FNYEAQ (reference sequence). The CDR3 length is 13 residues. CDR3 nucleotides: TGTGCTAGCAGCACCGGGACTAGTAACGAGCAGTTCTTC. Translated: CASSTGTSNEQFF.

A few counts support this clone. This chain connects TRBV28 to TRBJ2-7; the D gene is possibly TRBD1 (6 bases). The V and J ends lost 6 bases and 2 bases respectively, with 17 bases between them. The CDR3 sequence is 15 residues long. Germline V gene data show CDR1 as MDHEN and CDR2 as SYDVKM. The CDR3 DNA reads as TGTGCCAGCAGCCCTACTCAAGGACAGACCTACGAGCAGTACTTC. Translating it yields CASSPTQGQTYEQYF.

The chain employs TRBV6-5 and TRBJ2-7, with a tentative D call TRBD2 (5 bases). Germline V gives CDR1 MNHEY, CDR2 SVGAGI. This CDR3 comprises 13 residues. V shed 2 bases and J shed 5 bases, with 10 bases lying between them. The CDR3, as DNA: TGTGCCAGCAGTTACCGGGGTATCAACGAGCAGTACTTC. Translation: CASSYRGINEQYF.

Here the CDR3 DNA reads TGTGCCAGCAGCTTAGCACCGCGGGATTATGGCTACACCTTC. As protein: CASSLAPRDYGYTF. This chain joins TRBV7-2 and TRBJ1-2, with unresolved D. V lost 0 bases and J 5 bases, leaving 10 bases between the germline ends. Germline CDR1 reads SGHTA; CDR2 reads FQGNSA. The CDR3 consists of 14 residues.

The J gene is TRBJ2-7, the V gene TRBV28, with D possibly matching TRBD1 (6 bases). Per the germline V gene, CDR1 is MDHEN and CDR2 is SYDVKM. The CDR3 runs 13 residues. The V end was cut by 4 bases, the J end by 2 bases, with 9 bases between. The CDR3 DNA reads TGTGCCAGCAGTTCGACAGGTCCCTACGAGCAGTACTTC. Its protein product is CASSSTGPYEQYF.

The gene calls are TRBV30 and TRBJ1-4, with D uncertain. Trimming stripped 3 bases from V and 8 bases from J, with 16 bases between. Germline assignment: CDR1 GTSNPN and CDR2 SVGIG (reference sequence). CDR3 length: 14 residues. The CDR3 is CAWSGGYEREKLFF. CDR3 DNA: TGTGCCTGGAGCGGAGGGTATGAAAGGGAAAAACTGTTTTTT.

The chain joins TRBV5-4 to TRBJ2-7, with 7 nucleotides matching TRBD1. Germline V gives CDR1 SGHNT, CDR2 YYREEE (reference sequence). V was clipped by 4 bases and J by 5 bases; unmatched bases: 3. The CDR3 sequence is 12 residues long. The CDR3 loop is CASSQTGNEQYF. The CDR3 DNA reads as TGTGCCAGCAGCCAGACAGGGAACGAGCAGTACTTC. Filled out from reference TRBV5-4 and TRBJ2-7, the complete variable domain reads ETGVTQSPTHLIKTRGQQVTLRCSSQSGHNTVSWYQQALGQGPQFIFQYYREEENGRGNFPPRFSGLQFPNYSSELNVNALELDDSALYLCASSQTGNEQYFGPGTRLTVT.

The chain employs TRBV5-4 and TRBJ2-1; D possibly corresponds to TRBD2 (7 bases). The CDR3 consists of 18 residues. The germline CDR1 and CDR2 sequences are SGHNT and YYREEE (reference sequence). Trimming cost V 4 bases and J 6 bases, with 26 bases left between them. This chain's CDR3 is CASSGGGGRANFGNEQFF. In nucleotides, the CDR3 is TGTGCCAGCAGCGGCGGGGGCGGGAGAGCTAATTTCGGCAATGAGCAGTTCTTC.

Points on this clone: This same CDR3 is encoded by further DNA sequences in the sample. V gene TRBV9 combines with J gene TRBJ2-2, with 8 bases aligning to TRBD1. Trimming took 0 bases from V and 1 from J; bases not matched to a gene: 2. CDR3 length: 16 residues. Germline loops: CDR1 SGDLS, CDR2 YYNGEE. The CDR3 here is CASSVGGQGNTGELFF. The CDR3 nucleotides read TGTGCCAGCAGCGTAGGCGGACAGGGGAACACCGGGGAGCTGTTTTTT. Full variable domain (outside the CDR3, taken from reference TRBV9 and TRBJ2-2): DSGVTQTPKHLITATGQRVTLRCSPRSGDLSVYWYQQSLDQGLQFLIQYYNGEERAKGNILERFSAQQFPDLHSELNLSSLELGDSALYFCASSVGGQGNTGELFFGEGSRLTVL.

This chain joins TRBV5-1 and TRBJ1-1; weak D call: TRBD1 (5 bases). There are 14 residues in the CDR3. Germline V gene data show CDR1 as SGHRS and CDR2 as YFSETQ. Trimming took 0 bases from V and 4 from J, leaving 10 bases between them. The CDR3: CASSLGGASTEAFF. Written as DNA, the CDR3 is TGCGCCAGCAGCTTGGGTGGGGCTAGCACTGAAGCTTTCTTT.

The V call is TRBV29-1, the J call TRBJ1-2; a possible D gene is TRBD1 (5 bases). This CDR3 spans 15 amino acids. The V end lost 5 bases, the J end lost 4 bases, and 20 bases lay between the germline ends. Looked up from germline, CDR1 is SQVTM and CDR2 is ANQGSEA. For the CDR3, the DNA is TGCAGCGTTTCCATTGGGAGGGGTTCGGCCTATGGCTACACCTTC. It translates to CSVSIGRGSAYGYTF. The full variable domain, completed using reference TRBV29-1 and TRBJ1-2, is SAVISQKPSRDICQRGTSLTIQCQVDSQVTMMFWYRQQPGQSLTLIATANQGSEATYESGFVIDKFPISRPNLTFSTLTVSNMSPEDSSIYLCSVSIGRGSAYGYTFGSGTRLTVV.

The table lists this clone with a few counts. V and J are TRBV19 and TRBJ2-7, with 12 positions matching TRBD2. The CDR3 runs to 14 residues. In germline, CDR1 is LNHDA, CDR2 SQIVND (reference sequence). The trim removed 5 bases at V and 7 bases at J, leaving 6 bases unmatched. CDR3 coding DNA: TGTGCCAGTAGTGCGACTAGCGGGAGTGTTGAGCAGTACTTC. This translates into CASSATSGSVEQYF.

The rearrangement joins TRBV7-3 to TRBJ2-7, with TRBD1 identical over 7 bases. With V trimmed by 4 bases and J by 3 bases, 12 bases remained unmatched. CDR3 length: 16 amino acids. Per germline, CDR1 SGHTA and CDR2 FQGTGA. The CDR3, as DNA: TGTGCCAGCAGCTCCAAGGTGGCAGGGGGTTTCTACGAGCAGTACTTC. Its protein is CASSSKVAGGFYEQYF.

J is TRBJ2-1 and V is TRBV25-1, with 12 bases aligning to TRBD2. The CDR3 is 17 residues long. Losses at the gene ends were 1 base for V and 9 bases for J; bases not matched to a gene: 10. Germline CDR1 and CDR2: MGHDK and SYGVNS. The CDR3 region is CASSELPTSGRGGEQFF. The CDR3 DNA follows: TGTGCCAGCAGTGAATTGCCGACTAGCGGGAGAGGGGGTGAGCAGTTCTTC.